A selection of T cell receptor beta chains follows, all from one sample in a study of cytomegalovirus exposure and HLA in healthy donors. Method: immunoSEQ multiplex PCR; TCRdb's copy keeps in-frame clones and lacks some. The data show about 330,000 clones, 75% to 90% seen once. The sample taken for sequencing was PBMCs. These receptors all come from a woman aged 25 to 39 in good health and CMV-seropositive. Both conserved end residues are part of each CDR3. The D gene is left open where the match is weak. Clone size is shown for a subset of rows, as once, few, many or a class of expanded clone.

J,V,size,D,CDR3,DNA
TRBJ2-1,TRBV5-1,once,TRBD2,CASCAVQRESNEQFF,TGCGCCAGCTGCGCCGTCCAGCGGGAGTCCAATGAGCAGTTCTTC
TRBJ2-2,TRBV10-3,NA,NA,CALGANTGELFF,TGCGCTTTAGGGGCGAACACCGGGGAGCTGTTTTTT
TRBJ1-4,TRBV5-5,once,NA,CASSPITGINEKLFF,TGTGCCAGCAGCCCAATTACAGGGATTAATGAAAAACTGTTTTTT
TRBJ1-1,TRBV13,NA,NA,CASSLGRHSATEAFF,TGTGCCAGCAGCTTGGGACGGCACAGCGCCACTGAAGCTTTCTTT
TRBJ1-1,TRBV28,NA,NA,CASSPPELAEAFF,TGTGCCAGCAGCCCCCCGGAGCTCGCTGAAGCTTTCTTT
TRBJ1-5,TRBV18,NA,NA,CASQPGNNQPQHF,TGTGCCAGCCAGCCGGGAAACAATCAGCCCCAGCATTTT
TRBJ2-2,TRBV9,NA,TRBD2,CASSVASGGNTGELFF,TGTGCCAGCAGCGTAGCCAGCGGGGGGAACACCGGGGAGCTGTTTTTT
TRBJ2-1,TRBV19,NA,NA,CASSPVGGVTYNEQFF,TGTGCCAGTAGTCCGGTTGGCGGGGTTACCTACAATGAGCAGTTCTTC
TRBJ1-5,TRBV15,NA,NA,CATSRDRGLRKGQPQHF,TGTGCCACCAGCAGAGATAGAGGATTACGTAAGGGTCAGCCCCAGCATTTT
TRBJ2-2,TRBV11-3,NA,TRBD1,CASSSDRGLRNTGELFF,TGTGCCAGCAGCTCGGACAGGGGGCTTAGGAACACCGGGGAGCTGTTTTTT
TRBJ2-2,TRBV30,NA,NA,CAWRTGRTGELFF,TGTGCCTGGAGGACAGGGAGGACCGGGGAGCTGTTTTTT
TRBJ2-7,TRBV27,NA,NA,CVVRGDYRYEQYF,TGTGTCGTAAGGGGGGACTACCGCTACGAGCAGTACTTC
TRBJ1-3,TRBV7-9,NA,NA,CASRGGVQGAGNTIYF,TGTGCCAGCAGGGGAGGAGTACAGGGAGCTGGAAACACCATATATTTT
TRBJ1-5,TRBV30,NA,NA,CAWSIRVNQPQHF,TGTGCCTGGAGTATCAGGGTTAATCAGCCCCAGCATTTT
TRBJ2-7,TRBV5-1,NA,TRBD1,CASSLDGLGTGVSEQYF,TGCGCCAGCAGCTTGGATGGGCTTGGGACAGGAGTGTCCGAGCAGTACTTC
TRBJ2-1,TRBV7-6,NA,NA,CASSFMWGHNEQFF,TGTGCCAGCAGCTTTATGTGGGGCCACAATGAGCAGTTCTTC
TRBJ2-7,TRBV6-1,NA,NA,CASSEGPNSYEQYF,TGTGCCAGCAGTGAGGGACCCAACTCCTACGAGCAGTACTTC
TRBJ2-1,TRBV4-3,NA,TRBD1,CASSRERNRGDEQFF,TGCGCCAGCAGCCGCGAGAGAAACAGGGGGGATGAGCAGTTCTTC
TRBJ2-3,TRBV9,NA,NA,CASSYPMSGASTDTQYF,TGTGCCAGCAGCTACCCGATGTCGGGGGCCTCCACAGATACGCAGTATTTT
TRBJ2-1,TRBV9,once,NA,CASSSHRGRSYNEQFF,TGTGCCAGCAGCTCCCATAGGGGGAGGTCCTACAATGAGCAGTTCTTC
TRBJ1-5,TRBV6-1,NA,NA,CASSHPGNQPQHF,TGTGCCAGCAGCCACCCGGGGAATCAGCCCCAGCATTTT
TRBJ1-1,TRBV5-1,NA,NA,CASSLGGVNTEAFF,TGCGCCAGCAGCTTGGGAGGGGTCAACACTGAAGCTTTCTTT
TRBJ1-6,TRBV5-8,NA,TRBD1,CASSFGQGGALPLHF,TGTGCCAGCAGCTTCGGACAGGGGGGAGCTTTACCCCTCCACTTT
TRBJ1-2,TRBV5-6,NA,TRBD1,CASSLWGTGKNYGYTF,TGTGCCAGCAGCTTGTGGGGGACAGGGAAAAACTATGGCTACACCTTC
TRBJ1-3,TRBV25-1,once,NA,CASSELDSWGNTIYF,TGTGCCAGCAGTGAATTGGACAGTTGGGGAAACACCATATATTTT
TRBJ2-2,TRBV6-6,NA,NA,CASSFVGELFF,TGTGCCAGCAGTTTCGTGGGGGAGCTGTTTTTT
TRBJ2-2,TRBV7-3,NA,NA,CASSPQTQGGELFF,TGTGCCAGCAGCCCACAAACACAAGGCGGGGAGCTGTTTTTT
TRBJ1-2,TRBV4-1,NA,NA,CASSQDRFGGMIF,TGCGCCAGCAGCCAAGATAGATTTGGGGGAATGATCTTC
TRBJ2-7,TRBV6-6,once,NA,CASSPSGFKSYEQYF,TGTGCCAGCAGCCCCTCCGGGTTCAAATCCTACGAGCAGTACTTC
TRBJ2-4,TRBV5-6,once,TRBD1,CASTLMGTGLGNIQYF,TGTGCCAGCACCTTGATGGGGACAGGGCTGGGAAACATTCAGTACTTC
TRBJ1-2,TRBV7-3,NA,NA,CASSPDGRPSGGYTF,TGTGCCAGCAGCCCTGACGGACGGCCCAGTGGTGGCTACACCTTC
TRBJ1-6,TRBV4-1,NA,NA,CASSQERVENSPLHF,TGCGCCAGCAGCCAAGAAAGGGTGGAAAATTCACCCCTCCACTTT
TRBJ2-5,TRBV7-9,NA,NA,CASSLVRSSGAYQETQYF,TGTGCCAGCAGCTTAGTTCGCTCGTCAGGGGCGTACCAAGAGACCCAGTACTTC
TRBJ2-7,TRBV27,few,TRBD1,CASSATGGPEQYF,TGTGCCAGCAGTGCGACAGGGGGTCCGGAGCAGTACTTC
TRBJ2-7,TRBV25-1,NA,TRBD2,CASSEFAGGPYEQYF,TGTGCCAGCAGTGAATTTGCGGGAGGGCCCTACGAGCAGTACTTC
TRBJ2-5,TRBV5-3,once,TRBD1,CARSLAFRQGTSQETQYF,TGTGCCAGAAGCTTGGCCTTTAGACAGGGCACATCCCAAGAGACCCAGTACTTC
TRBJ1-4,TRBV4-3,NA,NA,CASSQGLGAGEKLFF,TGCGCCAGCAGCCAAGGTCTGGGGGCAGGTGAAAAACTGTTTTTT
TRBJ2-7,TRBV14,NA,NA,CASSQPGDYEQYF,TGTGCCAGCAGCCAACCAGGGGACTACGAGCAGTACTTC
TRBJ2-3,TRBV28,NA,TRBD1,CASSLSTSNPGQNTDTQYF,TGTGCCAGCAGTTTATCAACTTCCAACCCGGGACAGAACACAGATACGCAGTATTTT
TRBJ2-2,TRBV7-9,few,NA,CASSLNTGELFF,TGTGCCAGCAGCCTTAACACCGGGGAGCTGTTTTTT
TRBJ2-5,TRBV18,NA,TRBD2,CASSPEGRGIQETQYF,TGTGCCAGCTCACCCGAAGGGCGGGGGATACAAGAGACCCAGTACTTC
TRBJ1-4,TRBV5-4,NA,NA,CASSLDVGGAEKLFF,TGTGCCAGCAGCTTGGATGTGGGGGGCGCAGAAAAACTGTTTTTT
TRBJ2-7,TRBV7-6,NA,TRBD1,CASSQGAASSYEQYF,TGTGCCAGCAGCCAGGGGGCAGCCAGCTCCTACGAGCAGTACTTC
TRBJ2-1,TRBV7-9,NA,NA,CASSPPQVTSYNEQFF,TGTGCCAGCAGCCCACCCCAGGTAACCTCCTACAATGAGCAGTTCTTC
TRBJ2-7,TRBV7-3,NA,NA,CASSSSPASEQYF,TGTGCCAGCAGCTCAAGCCCGGCCAGCGAGCAGTACTTC
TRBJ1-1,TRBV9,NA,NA,CASSVGSGLDTEAFF,TGTGCCAGCAGCGTAGGATCAGGGTTAGACACTGAAGCTTTCTTT
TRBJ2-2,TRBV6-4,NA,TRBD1,CASSGTGGTGELFF,TGTGCCTCCTCAGGGACAGGGGGCACCGGGGAGCTGTTTTTT
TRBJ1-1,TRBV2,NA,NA,CASIRSYLDTEAFF,TGTGCCAGCATACGGAGTTATTTGGACACTGAAGCTTTCTTT